A single sample gave rise to the 26 T cell receptor beta chains below, sequenced in a study of a mutant IDH1 vaccine in newly diagnosed glioma. Only in-frame clones appear in the TCRdb table, and some are missing; sequencing was by immunoSEQ multiplex PCR. The sample contains around 50,000 clones, 65% to 85% of which appear only once. The time point: week 47, end of study. Vaccine doses each comprised 300 ug of mutant IDH1 20-mer peptide, with topical imiquimod. Antigen specificity for these receptors is unknown. The sample consisted of PBMCs, taken from a glioma patient whose treatment included an IDH1 peptide vaccine. Receptors originate from a woman aged 30 to 39 with glioma. Some clones in this sample may be carry-over from other donors' samples.

The genes are TRBV2 and TRBJ2-5; D possibly corresponds to TRBD2 (5 bases). This CDR3 is 13 amino acids long. Germline-derived CDR1 and CDR2 are SNHLY and FYNNEI. Deletions cut 7 bases from V and 4 bases from J, with 13 bases between. CDR3 nucleotide sequence: TGTGCCAGCACTGGGGAGCTCCTAGAGACCCAGTACTTC. It specifies CASTGELLETQYF.

This clone has just a few counts. This chain links TRBV5-6 with TRBJ1-1; perhaps TRBD1 as D (5 bases). Trimming stripped 1 base from V and 9 bases from J, with 10 bases between. The length of the CDR3 is 12 residues. Germline V CDR1 and CDR2: SGHDT, YYEEEE. The CDR3 reads CASSLNRNQAFF. The CDR3 DNA reads as TGTGCCAGCAGCTTGAACAGGAACCAAGCTTTCTTT.

This rearrangement joins TRBV5-1 to TRBJ1-4; no reliable D call. The CDR3 has 13 amino acids. V was trimmed by 2 bases and J by 8 bases, leaving 10 bases between them. In germline, CDR1 is SGHRS, CDR2 YFSETQ. CDR3 bases: TGCGCCAGCAGCTTTCCCGACGAGGAAAAACTGTTTTTT. Protein: CASSFPDEEKLFF. The full variable domain, in which reference TRBV5-1 and TRBJ1-4 provide the parts outside the CDR3, is KAGVTQTPRYLIKTRGQQVTLSCSPISGHRSVSWYQQTPGQGLQFLFEYFSETQRNKGNFPGRFSGRQFSNSRSEMNVSTLELGDSALYLCASSFPDEEKLFFGSGTQLSVL.

The genes are TRBV7-2 and TRBJ2-5; weak D call: TRBD2 (6 bases). The CDR3 contains 16 residues. Germline V CDR1 and CDR2: SGHTA, FQGNSA. The V end lost 5 bases, the J end lost 5 bases, and 21 bases lay between the germline ends. Here the CDR3 DNA reads TGTGCCAGCAGCCCGACCTGGAGGAAGGCGGGGGAGACCCAGTACTTC. Protein sequence: CASSPTWRKAGETQYF.

The chain carries TRBV11-3 and TRBJ1-1; no definite D call. Germline loops: CDR1 SGHNT, CDR2 YENEEA. With 4 bases removed from V and 1 base from J, the gap between germline ends came to 10 bases. The CDR3 spans 14 residues. Written as DNA, the CDR3 is TGTGCCAGCAGCTCTGGACGGGCGAACACTGAAGCTTTCTTT. This translates into CASSSGRANTEAFF.

V and J are TRBV29-1 and TRBJ2-7; perhaps TRBD1 as D (7 bases). From germline, CDR1 is SQVTM and CDR2 ANQGSEA. V was clipped by 4 bases and J by 5 bases, with 18 bases between them. The CDR3 sequence is 14 residues long. The CDR3 is CSVGIRQGGDEQYF. Written as DNA, the CDR3 is TGCAGCGTTGGTATACGACAGGGAGGCGACGAGCAGTACTTC.

The chain joins TRBV10-2 to TRBJ2-7; D not certain. The CDR3 has 11 residues. The germline V gene encodes CDR1 WSHSY and CDR2 SAAADI. With 6 bases removed from V and 5 bases from J, the gap between germline ends came to 8 bases. This CDR3 is CASRGSNEQYF. DNA of the CDR3: TGCGCCAGCAGGGGGTCGAACGAGCAGTACTTC.

CDR3 coding DNA: TGTGCCTGGAGTGTAAAACGGGGGGCAAGCACAGATACGCAGTATTTT. It codes for CAWSVKRGASTDTQYF. The chain carries TRBV30 and TRBJ2-3; D might be TRBD2 (7 bases). Per germline, CDR1 GTSNPN and CDR2 SVGIG (reference sequence). V was clipped by 0 bases and J by 0 bases, with 13 bases between them. This CDR3 comprises 16 residues.

This chain links TRBV13 with TRBJ2-1; 7 nucleotides align to TRBD2. CDR1 PRHDT and CDR2 FYEKMQ come from the germline V gene (reference sequence). This CDR3 comprises 15 residues. V was clipped by 0 bases and J by 4 bases; unmatched bases: 3. The CDR3 DNA is TGTGCCAGCAGCTTAGGCACTAGCGATTACAATGAGCAGTTCTTC. Translating it yields CASSLGTSDYNEQFF.

The chain carries TRBV30 and TRBJ2-5; tentatively, D is TRBD1 (6 bases). CDR1 is GTSNPN and CDR2 is SVGIG in the germline V gene (reference sequence). The CDR3 is 16 residues long. Trimming shortened V by 3 bases and J by 5 bases, and 22 bases separated the two germline ends. This chain's CDR3 is CAWRVDRAFLHETQYF. The CDR3, as DNA: TGTGCCTGGAGGGTGGACAGAGCATTCCTCCATGAGACCCAGTACTTC.

The CDR3 DNA follows: TGCGCCAGCAGCTTGGGGACAGGGGGTTTCGAGCAGTACTTC. Protein product: CASSLGTGGFEQYF. The gene calls are TRBV5-1 and TRBJ2-7; 10 positions match TRBD1. Germline V gene lookup returns CDR1 SGHRS and CDR2 YFSETQ. The CDR3 has 14 residues. V lost 0 bases to trimming and J lost 6 bases; unmatched junction nucleotides: 3.

The rearrangement links TRBV7-9 to TRBJ2-7; 7 bases match TRBD1. The CDR3 runs 14 residues. Germline V lookup: CDR1 SEHNR, CDR2 FQNEAQ (reference sequence). After removal of 2 bases from V and 3 bases from J, the junction contained 4 bases not matched to a gene. The CDR3 protein is CASSLTGVGYEQYF. The CDR3 DNA reads as TGTGCCAGCAGCTTAACAGGGGTGGGCTACGAGCAGTACTTC.

This clone was counted a single time. The V and J genes are TRBV7-2 and TRBJ2-1; D might be TRBD2 (6 bases). Trimming shortened V by 1 base and J by 0 bases, and 7 bases separated the two germline ends. This CDR3 has 15 residues. Germline CDR1 reads SGHTA; CDR2 reads FQGNSA. The CDR3 nucleotides read TGTGCCAGCAGCTTAGACGGGAGCTCCTACAATGAGCAGTTCTTC. Protein: CASSLDGSSYNEQFF.

The V gene is TRBV9, the J gene TRBJ1-3; D not certain. V lost 2 bases to trimming and J lost 0 bases, with 9 bases between them. The CDR3 spans 15 residues. Germline lookup yields CDR1 SGDLS and CDR2 YYNGEE. In nucleotides, the CDR3 is TGTGCCAGCAGCGTTGGGCATAACTCTGGAAACACCATATATTTT. Encoded protein: CASSVGHNSGNTIYF.

The genes are TRBV14 and TRBJ2-7, with a tentative D call TRBD1 (5 bases). V was shortened by 3 bases and J by 2 bases, with 14 bases between the two germline ends. This CDR3 spans 15 amino acids. Per germline, CDR1 SGHDN and CDR2 FVKESK. The CDR3 reads CASSHRQSSTYEQYF. The CDR3 nucleotides read TGTGCCAGCAGCCACCGACAGTCCAGTACCTACGAGCAGTACTTC.

This clone came up once. V is TRBV10-3 and J is TRBJ2-7, with D perhaps assigned TRBD1 or TRBD2 (5 bases each). V lost 4 bases to trimming and J lost 2 bases, with 12 bases between them. The V gene's germline CDR1 is ENHRY and CDR2 SYGVKD. This CDR3 spans 14 amino acids. The CDR3 loop reads CAISAPTGPYEQYF. DNA of the CDR3: TGTGCCATCAGTGCCCCTACGGGGCCCTACGAGCAGTACTTC.

This chain uses TRBV2 with TRBJ1-1; 7 nucleotides agree with TRBD1. V dropped 3 bases and J dropped 5; count of bases not matched to a gene: 15. Germline CDR1 SNHLY, CDR2 FYNNEI. The CDR3 loop spans 17 amino acids. CDR3 sequence: CASSDDRVNLVDTEAFF. The CDR3 nucleotides read TGTGCCAGCAGTGATGACAGGGTGAATTTAGTGGATACTGAAGCTTTCTTT.

The chain couples TRBV5-1 to TRBJ1-2; D gene uncertain. CDR1 and CDR2 (germline): SGHRS, YFSETQ. The CDR3 contains 13 residues. The germline V and J ends were trimmed by 0 bases and 7 bases, with 10 bases remaining between them. CDR3 sequence: CASSLDGVAGYTF. CDR3 sequence (DNA): TGCGCCAGCAGCTTGGACGGGGTGGCTGGCTACACCTTC.

The rearrangement joins TRBV6-6 to TRBJ1-5; D unresolved. From germline, CDR1 is MNHNY and CDR2 SVGAGI (reference sequence). V lost 10 bases to trimming and J lost 4 bases, with 14 bases between them. The CDR3 extends over 13 amino acids. The CDR3 DNA reads TGTGCCATAACGGGTCAAAAAAATCAGCCCCAGCATTTT. Translating it yields CAITGQKNQPQHF.

The chain recombines TRBV19 with TRBJ2-2; D unresolved. Germline assignment: CDR1 LNHDA and CDR2 SQIVND (reference sequence). The CDR3 has 14 amino acids. V lost 0 bases to trimming and J lost 3 bases, with 5 bases between them. The CDR3 sequence: CASSIETDTGELFF. The CDR3 nucleotides are TGTGCCAGTAGTATAGAAACGGACACCGGGGAGCTGTTTTTT.

The CDR3 loop reads CASSPADKDTEAFF. The CDR3, as DNA: TGTGCCAGCTCACCGGCGGATAAGGACACTGAAGCTTTCTTT. This chain joins TRBV18 and TRBJ1-1, with D hard to call. Trimming pared 3 bases from V and 3 bases from J, leaving 11 bases between. This CDR3 is 14 amino acids long. Germline loops: CDR1 KGHSH, CDR2 LQKENI.

V is TRBV4-1 and J is TRBJ2-1; D is possibly TRBD1 or TRBD2 (5 bases each). Germline assignment: CDR1 MGHRA and CDR2 YSYEKL. CDR3 size: 14 residues. Trimming took off 2 bases at V and 10 bases at J, with 15 bases between the two ends. In DNA form, the CDR3 reads TGCGCCAGCAGCCAAAGGATTGGGGGAAACGAGCAGTTCTTC. Its protein product is CASSQRIGGNEQFF.

The rearrangement joins TRBV10-1 to TRBJ2-1; 7 bases match TRBD2. This CDR3 spans 15 amino acids. The V segment lost 5 bases and the J segment 2 bases; nucleotides outside the gene matches: 6. Germline lookup yields CDR1 WNHNN and CDR2 SYGVQD (reference sequence). DNA of the CDR3: TGCGCCAGCAGTCCTAGCGGATTCCCCTACAATGAGCAGTTCTTC. Amino acids: CASSPSGFPYNEQFF.

The chain carries TRBV29-1 and TRBJ2-5; a possible D gene is TRBD1 (5 bases). V lost 1 base to trimming and J lost 1 base, with 10 bases between them. The CDR3 has 14 amino acids. Germline CDR1 SQVTM, CDR2 ANQGSEA. As DNA, the CDR3 is TGCAGCGTTGAAGGGCGGACATTCCAAGAGACCCAGTACTTC. Its translation: CSVEGRTFQETQYF. The full variable domain, its missing parts supplied by reference TRBV29-1 and TRBJ2-5, is SAVISQKPSRDICQRGTSLTIQCQVDSQVTMMFWYRQQPGQSLTLIATANQGSEATYESGFVIDKFPISRPNLTFSTLTVSNMSPEDSSIYLCSVEGRTFQETQYFGPGTRLLVL.

This chain links TRBV5-1 with TRBJ1-1; 8 bases map to TRBD1. The germline V gene has CDR1 SGHRS and CDR2 YFSETQ. The V gene end was trimmed by 2 bases and the J gene end by 4 bases; junction bases not matched to a gene: 1. The length of the CDR3 is 13 residues. The CDR3 loop reads CASSFTGGTEAFF. The CDR3 DNA follows: TGCGCCAGCAGCTTCACAGGGGGCACTGAAGCTTTCTTT.

This chain links TRBV10-2 with TRBJ1-1; no clear D. The CDR3 runs to 15 residues. Germline V gives CDR1 WSHSY, CDR2 SAAADI. V dropped 3 bases and J dropped 4 bases, with 15 bases sitting between them. The CDR3 protein is CASSDRARSSTEAFF. The DNA for the CDR3 is TGCGCCAGCAGTGATCGGGCTAGGTCCAGCACTGAAGCTTTCTTT.